This TCR beta chain was sequenced for a study of blood T cell repertoires in COVID-19. Study-wide context: From T cells, B-cell-depleted T cells, or PBMCs came the material, which was cDNA or gDNA.

The authors' processing: By means of reference gene primer amplification, nucleated cell counts were estimated. TCRdb's table, derived via immunoSEQ multiplex PCR, lists solely in-frame clones and lacks some. V, J and clone size are those of that table, while D and trimming were read from the DNA. Seen here are 280,000 or so clones, around 85% observed once, and the top ten hold about 2.5%. The V gene's germline CDR1 is LGHDT and CDR2 YNNKEL (reference sequence). The CDR3 is 16 residues long. V shed 2 bases, J shed 2 bases, and the junction held 7 bases outside the gene matches. Input material: PBMCs or T cells enriched from blood (not recorded which). The chain couples TRBV3-1 (or the pseudogene TRBV3-2) to TRBJ2-5; TRBD1 agrees at 8 bases. This sequence originates from a woman aged 45-60 years who had recovered from COVID-19. The CDR3 nucleotides read TGTGCCAGCAGCCAAACTGCGAGACAGGGGCAAGAGACCCAGTACTTC. It codes for CASSQTARQGQETQYF.